The rows below give T cell receptor beta chains drawn from one sample of a study of blood T cell repertoires in COVID-19. Repertoires were generated with immunoSEQ multiplex PCR, while TCRdb's copy carries only in-frame clones and drops some. The table records about 65,000 clones, approximately 94% of them present only once. Sequenced: peripheral blood. The receptors stem from a man aged 65-85 years with active COVID-19. CDR3s include the opening cysteine and the closing phenylalanine or tryptophan. Each record gives: clone size, D gene, V gene, J gene, CDR3 DNA, CDR3 protein. A D gene is named only where the DNA matches it firmly. Clone size, where shown, is once, few, many, or a class for clones that have expanded.

clone size: -
D gene: -
V gene: TRBV5-1
J gene: TRBJ1-1
CDR3 DNA: TGCGCCAGCAGCTTGGAGCGGGGCATGAACACTGAAGCTTTCTTT
CDR3 protein: CASSLERGMNTEAFF

clone size: -
D gene: -
V gene: TRBV7-2
J gene: TRBJ1-2
CDR3 DNA: TGTGCCAGCAGTGTGGACAGTAACTATGGCTACACCTTC
CDR3 protein: CASSVDSNYGYTF

clone size: -
D gene: TRBD1
V gene: TRBV6-5
J gene: TRBJ2-7
CDR3 DNA: TGTGCCAGCACCGGACAGGGGACCTACGAGCAGTACTTC
CDR3 protein: CASTGQGTYEQYF

clone size: -
D gene: TRBD2
V gene: TRBV6-5
J gene: TRBJ2-5
CDR3 DNA: TGTGCCAGCGGACTAGCGGGGGGTGGGGAGACCCAGTACTTC
CDR3 protein: CASGLAGGGETQYF

clone size: -
D gene: TRBD2
V gene: TRBV4-1
J gene: TRBJ2-5
CDR3 DNA: TGCGCCAGCAGCCAAGAAGGACTAGCGGGGCTCCAAGAGACCCAGTACTTC
CDR3 protein: CASSQEGLAGLQETQYF

clone size: -
D gene: TRBD1
V gene: TRBV5-1
J gene: TRBJ2-5
CDR3 DNA: TGCGCCAGCAGCTTGGCAACAGGGGTTGCCGAAACCGTAGAGACCCAGTACTTC
CDR3 protein: CASSLATGVAETVETQYF

clone size: once
D gene: TRBD1
V gene: TRBV7-8
J gene: TRBJ1-6
CDR3 DNA: TGTGCCAGCAGCGCCCACAGGGGCTCCTATAATTCACCCCTCCACTTT
CDR3 protein: CASSAHRGSYNSPLHF

clone size: -
D gene: -
V gene: TRBV7-2
J gene: TRBJ2-5
CDR3 DNA: TGTGCCAGCAGCCTTCTTCACTTATCGACTAGTCAAGAGACCCAGTACTTC
CDR3 protein: CASSLLHLSTSQETQYF

clone size: -
D gene: TRBD1
V gene: TRBV5-4
J gene: TRBJ2-2
CDR3 DNA: TGTGCCAGCAGCCTTGACGGGACAGGGGGTGTCACCGGGGAGCTGTTTTTT
CDR3 protein: CASSLDGTGGVTGELFF

clone size: -
D gene: TRBD2
V gene: TRBV28
J gene: TRBJ2-3
CDR3 DNA: TGTGCCAGCAGACCTGGGGCGGGGGGACGGTATTTT
CDR3 protein: CASRPGAGGRYF

clone size: -
D gene: TRBD1
V gene: TRBV2
J gene: TRBJ1-2
CDR3 DNA: TGTGCCAGCAGTGTCCCGGGACAGGGTTATAAGGGCTACACCTTC
CDR3 protein: CASSVPGQGYKGYTF

clone size: -
D gene: TRBD2
V gene: TRBV6-5
J gene: TRBJ2-3
CDR3 DNA: TGTGCCAGCAGGAGCGGGGGCGGAATAACAGATACGCAGTATTTT
CDR3 protein: CASRSGGGITDTQYF

clone size: -
D gene: TRBD2
V gene: TRBV4-2
J gene: TRBJ2-1
CDR3 DNA: TGTGCCAGCAGCCAAGACACTAGCGGGGGCGCGAGCTCCTACAATGAGCAGTTCTTC
CDR3 protein: CASSQDTSGGASSYNEQFF

clone size: -
D gene: -
V gene: TRBV2
J gene: TRBJ2-2
CDR3 DNA: TGTGCCAGCAGTTACAGGGTCGGCGACACCGGGGAGCTGTTTTTT
CDR3 protein: CASSYRVGDTGELFF

clone size: -
D gene: TRBD2
V gene: TRBV7-9
J gene: TRBJ2-3
CDR3 DNA: TGTGCCAGCAGCTTATTGCCTAGCGGGGGGGTTAGCGGCACAGATACGCAGTATTTT
CDR3 protein: CASSLLPSGGVSGTDTQYF

clone size: -
D gene: TRBD1
V gene: TRBV19
J gene: TRBJ1-6
CDR3 DNA: TGTGCCAGTAGTATGTCCGGGACAGGGGATAATTCACCCCTCCACTTT
CDR3 protein: CASSMSGTGDNSPLHF

clone size: -
D gene: -
V gene: TRBV9
J gene: TRBJ1-2
CDR3 DNA: TGTGCCAGCAGTCCCGACCCCTCGCGACACCTTAACTATGGCTACACCTTC
CDR3 protein: CASSPDPSRHLNYGYTF

clone size: -
D gene: -
V gene: TRBV4-1
J gene: TRBJ1-3
CDR3 DNA: TGCGCCAGCAGCCAAGAAACAGGCCTCTCTGGAAACACCATATATTTT
CDR3 protein: CASSQETGLSGNTIYF

clone size: -
D gene: TRBD2
V gene: TRBV7-3
J gene: TRBJ2-1
CDR3 DNA: TGTGCCAGCAGCTCGCAGCTCGGGACTAGCAATGAGCAGTTCTTC
CDR3 protein: CASSSQLGTSNEQFF

clone size: once
D gene: -
V gene: TRBV6-6
J gene: TRBJ2-1
CDR3 DNA: TGTGCCAGGATCTGGACTCCTCACAATGAGCAGTTCTTC
CDR3 protein: CARIWTPHNEQFF

clone size: -
D gene: -
V gene: TRBV18
J gene: TRBJ1-4
CDR3 DNA: TGTGCCAGCTCAGCTCCAGGGCCCCCTAATGAAAAACTGTTTTTT
CDR3 protein: CASSAPGPPNEKLFF

clone size: -
D gene: TRBD1
V gene: TRBV25-1
J gene: TRBJ1-6
CDR3 DNA: TGTGCCAGCAGTGAAAGAGGACAGGGCCTGAATTCACCCCTCCACTTT
CDR3 protein: CASSERGQGLNSPLHF

clone size: -
D gene: -
V gene: TRBV9
J gene: TRBJ2-3
CDR3 DNA: TGTGCCAGCAGCGGACACAGGGTCAGCACAGATACGCAGTATTTT
CDR3 protein: CASSGHRVSTDTQYF

clone size: -
D gene: -
V gene: TRBV12-3/TRBV12-4
J gene: TRBJ1-1
CDR3 DNA: TGTGCCAGCCGGGGGGCGGAGAACACTGAAGCTTTCTTT
CDR3 protein: CASRGAENTEAFF